The 16 T cell receptor beta chains presented below share a single source sample, sequenced in a study of blood T cell repertoires in COVID-19 (dated by TCRdb to the early 2020s). Receptors were amplified or captured by the immunoSEQ multiplex PCR assay. TCRdb's version of the immuneACCESS table is confined to in-frame rearrangements and falls short of the full clone set. An unresolved V gene accounts for under half of the shortfall where checked; the remainder is of unknown origin. The sample contains approximately 210,000 clones, roughly four fifths of them found a single time. In total, the top ten clones hold 10% to 15% of the sample. Sequencing used peripheral blood. The receptors derive from a woman between 35 and 50 years old with acute or convalescent COVID-19.

This clone was found a few times. The chain uses TRBV9 and TRBJ2-3, with D maybe TRBD2 (5 bases). There are 16 residues in the CDR3. CDR1 is SGDLS and CDR2 is YYNGEE in the germline V gene. V dropped 0 bases and J dropped 3 bases, with 14 bases sitting between them. The CDR3 sequence is CASSVVEGVLTDTQYF. As DNA, the CDR3 is TGTGCCAGCAGCGTAGTAGAGGGAGTTCTTACAGATACGCAGTATTTT.

The rearrangement links TRBV7-2 to TRBJ2-7, with 8 bases fitting TRBD2. V shed 2 bases, J shed 7 bases, and the junction held 10 bases outside the gene matches. Germline assignment: CDR1 SGHTA and CDR2 FQGNSA. The CDR3 extends over 15 amino acids. DNA for the CDR3: TGTGCCAGCAGCTTACAGCGGGGGCTGCCAGGGGAGCAGTACTTC. Amino acids: CASSLQRGLPGEQYF. The full variable domain, in which reference TRBV7-2 and TRBJ2-7 provide the parts outside the CDR3, is GAGVSQSPSNKVTEKGKDVELRCDPISGHTALYWYRQSLGQGLEFLIYFQGNSAPDKSGLPSDRFSAERTGGSVSTLTIQRTQQEDSAVYLCASSLQRGLPGEQYFGPGTRLTVT.

V is TRBV15 and J is TRBJ1-2; 10 bases agree with TRBD1. This CDR3 spans 16 amino acids. CDR1 is LNHNV and CDR2 is YYDKDF in the germline V gene (reference sequence). The V segment lost 0 bases and the J segment 4 bases; nucleotides outside the gene matches: 5. CDR3: CATSREGTGDVYGYTF. In DNA form, the CDR3 reads TGTGCCACCAGCAGAGAAGGGACAGGGGACGTCTATGGCTACACCTTC.

V is TRBV3-1 (or the pseudogene TRBV3-2) and J is TRBJ2-7; a possible D gene is TRBD1 (6 bases). Germline CDR1 is LGHDT and CDR2 is YNNKEL (reference sequence). Trimming cost V 4 bases and J 2 bases, with 12 bases left between them. The CDR3 runs 14 residues. CDR3 residues: CASSLVGHTYEQYF. The CDR3 DNA reads as TGTGCCAGCAGCCTGGTGGGACATACCTACGAGCAGTACTTC.

A few counts support this clone. This chain links TRBV11-2 with TRBJ1-1, with 7 bases aligning to TRBD1. V shed 4 bases and J 0 bases; nucleotides not matched to a gene: 5. The germline gives CDR1 SGHAT, CDR2 FQNNGV. This CDR3 is 15 amino acids long. The CDR3 here is CASSSGQRMNTEAFF. The CDR3 nucleotides read TGTGCCAGCAGCTCGGGACAGAGGATGAACACTGAAGCTTTCTTT.

The chain couples TRBV30 to TRBJ2-7; 9 bases fit TRBD1. CDR1 is GTSNPN, CDR2 SVGIG, per germline (reference sequence). The CDR3 runs 17 residues. The V gene end was trimmed by 1 base and the J gene end by 3 bases; junction bases not matched to a gene: 13. The chain's CDR3 is CAWSALTSTGGDYEQYF. For the CDR3, the DNA is TGTGCCTGGAGTGCCTTGACGTCGACAGGGGGTGACTACGAGCAGTACTTC.

V is TRBV4-1 and J is TRBJ1-5; D unresolved. The CDR3 loop spans 15 amino acids. Looked up from germline, CDR1 is MGHRA and CDR2 is YSYEKL. With 0 bases removed from V and 2 bases from J, the gap between germline ends came to 8 bases. In DNA, the CDR3 is TGCGCCAGCAGCCAAGAACCGCAGGGCAATCAGCCCCAGCATTTT. This encodes CASSQEPQGNQPQHF.

V is TRBV6-5 and J is TRBJ2-3; D may be TRBD2 (6 bases). The CDR3 has 14 amino acids. The germline V and J ends were trimmed by 4 bases and 1 base, with 9 bases remaining between them. CDR1 and CDR2 from the germline V gene are MNHEY and SVGAGI. The CDR3 protein is CASSSTRRTDTQYF. The CDR3 nucleotides are TGTGCCAGCAGTTCGACTAGACGCACAGATACGCAGTATTTT.

The CDR3 spells CAWSRAGGYNEQFF. CDR3 in DNA: TGTGCCTGGAGTAGGGCAGGGGGATACAATGAGCAGTTCTTC. This chain joins TRBV30 and TRBJ2-1, with 7 nucleotides matching TRBD1. With V trimmed by 2 bases and J by 4 bases, 5 bases remained unmatched. Germline V gene lookup returns CDR1 GTSNPN and CDR2 SVGIG (reference sequence). This CDR3 spans 14 amino acids.

The chain couples TRBV6-4 to TRBJ1-1; D gene ambiguous. The CDR3 sequence is 13 residues long. Germline V gene lookup returns CDR1 MRHNA and CDR2 SNTAGT. V dropped 9 bases and J dropped 1 base, with 12 bases sitting between them. CDR3 sequence reads: CASRPAANTEAFF. In DNA, the CDR3 is TGTGCCAGTAGGCCCGCGGCGAACACTGAAGCTTTCTTT.

This sequence joins TRBV3-1 (or the pseudogene TRBV3-2) and TRBJ2-7, with TRBD1 matching 10 bases. Germline loops: CDR1 LGHDT, CDR2 YNNKEL (reference sequence). The V segment lost 4 bases and the J segment 3 bases; nucleotides outside the gene matches: 6. The CDR3 contains 15 residues. CDR3 amino acids: CASSLGTGARYEQYF. The CDR3 DNA sequence: TGTGCCAGCAGCCTCGGGACAGGGGCCCGCTACGAGCAGTACTTC.

The genes are TRBV13 and TRBJ2-7; 9 nucleotides agree with TRBD1. The trim removed 5 bases at V and 6 bases at J, leaving 8 bases unmatched. Germline CDR1 reads PRHDT; CDR2 reads FYEKMQ (reference sequence). The CDR3 runs to 14 residues. CDR3: CASSARDRDREQYF. For the CDR3, the DNA is TGTGCCAGCAGCGCCCGGGACAGGGATCGCGAGCAGTACTTC.

This clone was detected once. This chain connects TRBV5-5 to TRBJ1-6; D unresolved. V was pared by 4 bases and J by 7 bases, with 12 bases between. This CDR3 region has 14 residues. Germline assignment: CDR1 SGHKS and CDR2 YYEKEE (reference sequence). The chain's CDR3 is CASSRGSSNSPLHF. DNA of the CDR3: TGTGCCAGCAGCCGCGGGTCCTCCAATTCACCCCTCCACTTT.

The genes are TRBV29-1 and TRBJ2-3; possibly TRBD1 for D (7 bases). Germline lookup yields CDR1 SQVTM and CDR2 ANQGSEA. The CDR3 has 17 residues. Between the trimmed V and J ends, which lost 7 bases and 0 bases, there was a span of 23 bases. Here the CDR3 DNA reads TGCAGCGCTATACTCCCAGGGGGGTCATCTAGCACAGATACGCAGTATTTT. Translation: CSAILPGGSSSTDTQYF.

The J gene is TRBJ2-7, the V gene TRBV2; 8 nucleotides match TRBD1. V shed 7 bases, J shed 2 bases, and the junction held 10 bases outside the gene matches. CDR1 and CDR2 (germline): SNHLY, FYNNEI. The length of the CDR3 is 15 residues. The CDR3 loop reads CASTPSGTGPYEQYF. The CDR3 nucleotides are TGTGCCAGCACCCCCTCAGGGACAGGTCCCTACGAGCAGTACTTC.

This clone was detected only a few times. V and J are TRBV9 and TRBJ2-5; D possibly corresponds to TRBD2 (7 bases). Per germline, CDR1 SGDLS and CDR2 YYNGEE. This CDR3 region has 17 residues. V was shortened by 0 bases and J by 5 bases, with 20 bases between the two germline ends. The CDR3 sequence: CASSVEGRGALFETQYF. As DNA, the CDR3 is TGTGCCAGCAGCGTAGAGGGTCGGGGGGCTCTCTTCGAGACCCAGTACTTC.